This T cell receptor beta chain was sequenced for a study of cytomegalovirus exposure and HLA in healthy donors. Study-wide results and limits: Most sequenced TCRs were rare (though some public TCRs occurred in many donors). Later on, an analysis showed TCR association rates differing by HLA locus, with DRB1 the most and HLA-C the fewest.

This PCR relied on a set of 60 Vbeta primers and 13 Jbeta primers. TCRdb keeps only in-frame clones here, not all; method: immunoSEQ multiplex PCR. The table shows over 150,000 clones, with 77% occurring only once. J gave up 0 bases and V 3 bases, and 0 bases lay outside the gene matches. Germline V gene sequence: CDR1 MNHEY, CDR2 SVGAGI. The CDR3 runs to 15 residues. On this clone itself: The antigen remains undetermined.

The specimen sequenced was PBMCs. The clonotype was recovered from a woman in her thirties or forties in good health and CMV-seropositive. V gene TRBV6-5 combines with J gene TRBJ2-3, with 10 nucleotides matching TRBD2. DNA of the CDR3: TGTGCCAGCAGTTATAGCGGGAGGAGCACAGATACGCAGTATTTT. Translated: CASSYSGRSTDTQYF.